What follows are 29 T cell receptor beta chains derived from one specimen sequenced in a study of T cell responses to AZD1222 COVID-19 vaccine. Data came from immunoSEQ multiplex PCR; TCRdb stores just in-frame clones and leaves some out. The sample gives tens of thousands of clones, approximately 85% of which show up once; more than 13% is in the top ten. The specimen was peripheral blood, collected on day 0 of AZD1222 vaccination. These receptors were obtained from an adult in good health.

This chain links TRBV10-3 with TRBJ1-2; D not certain. The CDR3 spans 15 residues. Trimming left V 2 bases short and J 4 bases short, with 14 bases between. Germline CDR1 is ENHRY and CDR2 is SYGVKD. Here the CDR3 reads CAISESPGAPYGYTF. The CDR3 region has the DNA TGTGCCATCAGTGAGAGTCCAGGCGCTCCCTATGGCTACACCTTC.

In this sample, this clone turned up a few times. J is TRBJ2-6 and V is TRBV7-9; D may be TRBD1 or TRBD2 (7 bases each). This CDR3 is built from 17 residues. V was trimmed by 5 bases and J by 0 bases, leaving 14 bases between them. Germline-derived CDR1 and CDR2 are SEHNR and FQNEAQ (reference sequence). The CDR3 sequence: CASSPQGGISGANVLTF. The CDR3 DNA sequence: TGTGCCAGCAGCCCCCAGGGGGGGATCTCTGGGGCCAACGTCCTGACTTTC.

The rearrangement links TRBV27 to TRBJ2-7; D is unresolved. Trimming took 5 bases from V and 0 from J, leaving 11 bases between them. CDR3 size: 14 residues. CDR1 MNHEY and CDR2 SMNVEV come from the germline V gene (reference sequence). CDR3 nucleotides: TGTGCCAGCAGTATAACCGGACCCTCCTACGAGCAGTACTTC. Encoded protein: CASSITGPSYEQYF.

The J gene is TRBJ2-7, the V gene TRBV27; 10 bases are a match to TRBD2. Losses at the gene ends were 5 bases for V and 6 bases for J; bases not matched to a gene: 7. There are 14 residues in the CDR3. Germline CDR1 is MNHEY and CDR2 is SMNVEV (reference sequence). CDR3 in amino acids: CASSRASGGFEQYF. The DNA for the CDR3 is TGTGCCAGCAGTAGGGCTAGCGGGGGCTTCGAGCAGTACTTC.

Turning to this clone: Other DNA sequences from this sample encode an identical CDR3 as well. The rearrangement joins TRBV5-1 to TRBJ2-3; D gene unclear. The germline V and J ends were trimmed by 4 bases and 0 bases, with 12 bases remaining between them. The CDR3 is made up of 15 amino acids. The germline V gene encodes CDR1 SGHRS and CDR2 YFSETQ. The CDR3 DNA reads TGCGCCAGCAGCCTCGATACCAGTAGCACAGATACGCAGTATTTT. The encoded protein is CASSLDTSSTDTQYF.

The DNA for the CDR3 is TGTGCCAGCACGTCCGACAGGGGGCCTGGGGAGCTGTTTTTT. Translated: CASTSDRGPGELFF. The chain links TRBV7-9 to TRBJ2-2; TRBD1 agrees at 10 bases. Germline CDR1 SEHNR, CDR2 FQNEAQ (reference sequence). Unmatched junction bases numbered 7, after V lost 7 bases and J lost 8 bases. This CDR3 has 14 amino acids.

The chain's CDR3 is CASSLEKGEDEAFF. CDR3 DNA: TGTGCCAGCAGCTTAGAGAAGGGGGAGGATGAAGCTTTCTTT. The V gene is TRBV11-2, the J gene TRBJ1-1; tentative D call: TRBD1 (6 bases). There are 14 residues in the CDR3. The V end lost 0 bases, the J end lost 7 bases, and 12 bases lay between the germline ends. Germline V gene sequence: CDR1 SGHAT, CDR2 FQNNGV.

The gene calls are TRBV9 and TRBJ2-1, with 12 bases matching TRBD2. V gave up 0 bases and J gave up 2 bases; unmatched junction bases: 3. This CDR3 comprises 17 residues. CDR1 SGDLS and CDR2 YYNGEE come from the germline V gene. CDR3 nucleotide sequence: TGTGCCAGCAGCGTAGGGGGACTAGCGGGCCCCTACAATGAGCAGTTCTTC. Encoded protein: CASSVGGLAGPYNEQFF.

V and J are TRBV5-4 and TRBJ1-3, with D hard to call. Germline V lookup: CDR1 SGHNT, CDR2 YYREEE (reference sequence). CDR3 length: 13 amino acids. The ends were cut back, 0 bases at V and 4 bases at J, with 5 bases in the middle. CDR3 protein: CASSLAVGNTIYF. CDR3 nucleotides: TGTGCCAGCAGCTTGGCGGTGGGAAACACCATATATTTT.

This chain links TRBV28 with TRBJ1-5; 7 nucleotides match TRBD1. CDR1 MDHEN and CDR2 SYDVKM come from the germline V gene. The ends lost 5 bases at V and 1 base at J; junction bases unmatched: 8. The CDR3 runs to 16 residues. The CDR3 is CASSLLTGASNQPQHF. The CDR3 nucleotides read TGTGCCAGCAGTCTACTAACAGGGGCAAGCAATCAGCCCCAGCATTTT. Using reference TRBV28 and TRBJ1-5 for the parts outside the CDR3, the full variable domain is DVKVTQSSRYLVKRTGEKVFLECVQDMDHENMFWYRQDPGLGLRLIYFSYDVKMKEKGDIPEGYSVSREKKERFSLILESASTNQTSMYLCASSLLTGASNQPQHFGDGTRLSIL.

The V gene is TRBV7-8, the J gene TRBJ2-5, with D perhaps given as TRBD1 or TRBD2 (5 bases each). CDR3 size: 19 residues. Germline CDR1 is SGHVS and CDR2 is FQNEAQ. V lost 5 bases, J lost 3 bases, and 28 bases lay in between. This CDR3 is CASSPITLLVGELKETQYF. CDR3 DNA: TGTGCCAGCAGCCCGATTACCCTATTAGTAGGGGAGCTAAAAGAGACCCAGTACTTC.

A few counts support this clone. The chain carries TRBV4-2 and TRBJ2-2; 8 bases map to TRBD2. CDR3 length equals 15 residues. Germline V gene sequence: CDR1 LGHNA, CDR2 YNFKEQ. The junction had 2 bases not matched to a gene; V was cut back by 0 bases and J by 5 bases. CDR3: CASSQEASGTGELFF. Written as DNA, the CDR3 is TGTGCCAGCAGCCAAGAAGCTAGCGGGACCGGGGAGCTGTTTTTT.

This rearrangement joins TRBV9 to TRBJ1-5; no clear D gene. The CDR3 covers 13 residues. V was trimmed by 0 bases and J by 5 bases, leaving 6 bases between them. Germline V CDR1 and CDR2: SGDLS, YYNGEE. The CDR3 coding sequence is TGTGCCAGCAGCGTAGGCTCGGATCAGCCCCAGCATTTT. As protein: CASSVGSDQPQHF.

The rearrangement joins TRBV15 to TRBJ2-7; D gene unclear. CDR3 length equals 14 residues. Germline CDR1 reads LNHNV; CDR2 reads YYDKDF (reference sequence). V was clipped by 0 bases and J by 1 base, with 7 bases between them. CDR3: CATSRDHGSYEQYF. DNA of the CDR3: TGTGCCACCAGCAGAGATCATGGGTCCTACGAGCAGTACTTC.

This clone was seen a single time. This chain uses TRBV9 with TRBJ2-1; no reliable D call. CDR1 is SGDLS, CDR2 YYNGEE, per germline. Deletions cut 1 base from V and 8 bases from J, with 16 bases between. The CDR3 extends over 15 amino acids. CDR3 amino acids: CASSVKSTPSDEQFF. CDR3 bases: TGTGCCAGCAGCGTAAAGTCTACTCCTTCGGATGAGCAGTTCTTC.

CDR3: CASSQVGWGKQGHGYTF. CDR3 nucleotides: TGCGCCAGCAGCCAAGTAGGCTGGGGGAAGCAGGGTCATGGCTACACCTTC. The V gene is TRBV4-1, the J gene TRBJ1-2; tentatively, D is TRBD1 (5 bases). Germline assignment: CDR1 MGHRA and CDR2 YSYEKL. With 1 base removed from V and 6 bases from J, the gap between germline ends came to 21 bases. There are 17 residues in the CDR3.

V and J are TRBV27 and TRBJ2-3; no definite D call. The CDR3 spans 14 residues. Trimming removed 8 bases from V and 2 bases from J, with 14 bases in between. CDR1 is MNHEY, CDR2 SMNVEV, per germline (reference sequence). CDR3 region: CASPRPSSTDTQYF. CDR3 bases: TGTGCCAGCCCCCGACCCTCTTCCACAGATACGCAGTATTTT.

This chain links TRBV3-1 (or the pseudogene TRBV3-2) with TRBJ1-4; D unclear. Germline V lookup: CDR1 LGHDT, CDR2 YNNKEL (reference sequence). The CDR3 is made up of 17 amino acids. Trimming removed 5 bases at V and 0 bases at J, with 16 bases between. CDR3 nucleotide sequence: TGTGCCAGCAGCGTCCGGCGGTCAGGAGCAACTAATGAAAAACTGTTTTTT. Translation gives CASSVRRSGATNEKLFF.

This chain connects TRBV7-9 to TRBJ1-5; no firm D call. This CDR3 has 13 amino acids. Germline CDR1 is SEHNR and CDR2 is FQNEAQ (reference sequence). V dropped 3 bases and J dropped 9 bases, with 12 bases sitting between them. The CDR3 DNA sequence: TGTGCCAGCAGCTTGTCCCGGGTAGGGCCCCAGCATTTT. This codes for CASSLSRVGPQHF.

The V gene is TRBV19, the J gene TRBJ1-5; D perhaps matches TRBD1 (5 bases). Trimming pared 4 bases from V and 0 bases from J, leaving 19 bases between. Germline loops: CDR1 LNHDA, CDR2 SQIVND (reference sequence). The CDR3 consists of 18 residues. CDR3 bases: TGTGCCAGTAGTACCCAATGGGGCGACAGATTTAGCAATCAGCCCCAGCATTTT. Translating it yields CASSTQWGDRFSNQPQHF.

The chain recombines TRBV7-2 with TRBJ2-1; D uncertain. V was clipped by 1 base and J by 9 bases, with 10 bases between them. CDR1 SGHTA and CDR2 FQGNSA come from the germline V gene. The CDR3 totals 13 residues. This chain's CDR3 is CASSLGGGGEQFF. In DNA, the CDR3 is TGTGCCAGCAGCTTAGGGGGTGGTGGTGAGCAGTTCTTC.

Written as DNA, the CDR3 is TGTGCCAGTAGTATAAGGTCCAGGGGTAGCAATCAGCCCCAGCATTTT. This sequence encodes CASSIRSRGSNQPQHF. The gene calls are TRBV19 and TRBJ1-5; a weak D match, TRBD1 (6 bases). The germline V gene encodes CDR1 LNHDA and CDR2 SQIVND (reference sequence). The CDR3 length is 16 residues. The V end was cut by 2 bases, the J end by 0 bases, with 11 bases between.

The J gene is TRBJ1-1, the V gene TRBV30; tentative D call: TRBD1 (6 bases). CDR1 GTSNPN and CDR2 SVGIG come from the germline V gene (reference sequence). This CDR3 region has 14 residues. The V gene lost 0 bases and the J gene lost 3 bases, with 11 bases spanning the gap. The CDR3 sequence is CAWSVGGWDTEAFF. In DNA, the CDR3 is TGTGCCTGGAGTGTAGGGGGTTGGGACACTGAAGCTTTCTTT.

The V call is TRBV7-9, the J call TRBJ2-2, with 9 bases that match TRBD1. Germline CDR1 and CDR2: SEHNR and FQNEAQ (reference sequence). The CDR3 is 15 residues long. Trimming took 5 bases from V and 6 from J; bases not matched to a gene: 7. The CDR3 coding sequence is TGTGCCAGCAGCACTAGTGACAGGGGGTCCGGGGAGCTGTTTTTT. Amino acid sequence: CASSTSDRGSGELFF.

In DNA, the CDR3 is TGTGCCAGCAGCGCGGGGGTACTAGCGGGGACGGAGACCCAGTACTTC. Translation: CASSAGVLAGTETQYF. This rearrangement joins TRBV9 to TRBJ2-5; the match to TRBD2 covers 10 bases. The CDR3 runs 16 residues. With V trimmed by 3 bases and J by 5 bases, 10 bases remained unmatched. The germline gives CDR1 SGDLS, CDR2 YYNGEE.

This clone is labeled as medium-sized (0.01 to 0.1%). The CDR3: CASSYSEDISLSGRTEAFF. The CDR3 nucleotides are TGTGCCAGCAGTTACAGCGAGGACATTAGTCTCTCCGGACGGACTGAAGCTTTCTTT. This chain connects TRBV28 to TRBJ1-1, with TRBD1 as a possible D gene (5 bases). There are 19 residues in the CDR3. Germline V gene sequence: CDR1 MDHEN, CDR2 SYDVKM. With 4 bases removed from V and 5 bases from J, the gap between germline ends came to 29 bases. The variable domain in full, with the rest retrieved from reference TRBV28 and TRBJ1-1, is DVKVTQSSRYLVKRTGEKVFLECVQDMDHENMFWYRQDPGLGLRLIYFSYDVKMKEKGDIPEGYSVSREKKERFSLILESASTNQTSMYLCASSYSEDISLSGRTEAFFGQGTRLTVV.

This rearrangement joins TRBV12-5 to TRBJ2-2; 7 bases match TRBD1. CDR1 LGHNT and CDR2 FRNRAP come from the germline V gene. The CDR3 runs 15 residues. Trimming took 1 base from V and 6 from J; bases not matched to a gene: 5. CDR3 residues: CASGLEATGAGELFF. Here the CDR3 DNA reads TGTGCTAGTGGTTTGGAGGCCACAGGGGCCGGGGAGCTGTTTTTT.

The rearrangement joins TRBV6-1 to TRBJ2-7; D possibly matches TRBD1 or TRBD2 (5 bases each). The V gene lost 7 bases and the J gene lost 5 bases, with 18 bases spanning the gap. Germline loops: CDR1 MNHNS, CDR2 SASEGT. This CDR3 is 14 amino acids long. CDR3 nucleotide sequence: TGTGCCAGCAAGTCCCTTGGGGGTTTGAACGAGCAGTACTTC. It translates to CASKSLGGLNEQYF.

The chain has TRBV6-5 and TRBJ2-1; the D is unclear. V shed 8 bases and J shed 9 bases, with 11 bases lying between them. CDR1 is MNHEY and CDR2 is SVGAGI in the germline V gene. The CDR3 loop spans 11 amino acids. The CDR3 loop reads CASLSRIEQFF. DNA for the CDR3: TGTGCCAGCCTCAGCCGGATTGAGCAGTTCTTC.